The 18 T cell receptor beta chains presented below share a single source sample, sequenced in a study of CD8+ T cells in alopecia areata. Extraction of RNA preceded its reverse transcription into cDNA, which served as the sequencing template. Method: immunoSEQ multiplex PCR; TCRdb's copy keeps in-frame clones and lacks some. The repertoire holds 150,000 to 200,000 clones, with approximately 57% as singletons. The treatment denotes: oral pan-JAK inhibitor, 5-10 mg twice daily. Source: CD4+ T cells sorted from blood, taken at week 24, from a patient treated with tofacitinib. All receptors come from a human donor with alopecia areata.

This clone was counted between two and nine times. This chain joins TRBV5-5 and TRBJ2-2; 10 bases map to TRBD2. The trim removed 4 bases at V and 4 bases at J, leaving 4 bases unmatched. Germline V gene data show CDR1 as SGHKS and CDR2 as YYEKEE (reference sequence). This CDR3 has 15 amino acids. Here the CDR3 DNA reads TGTGCCAGCAGCCCCAGGACTAGCGGCACCGGGGAGCTGTTTTTT. Translating it yields CASSPRTSGTGELFF.

This clone has at least ten counts. This chain links TRBV18 with TRBJ2-3, with D perhaps TRBD2 (5 bases). The CDR3 is made up of 15 amino acids. Trimming pared 3 bases from V and 1 base from J, leaving 11 bases between. Germline assignment: CDR1 KGHSH and CDR2 LQKENI. As DNA, the CDR3 is TGTGCCAGCTCACCCACTAGTAGGGGCACAGATACGCAGTATTTT. This sequence encodes CASSPTSRGTDTQYF. The full variable domain, rest sourced from reference TRBV18 and TRBJ2-3, is NAGVMQNPRHLVRRRGQEARLRCSPMKGHSHVYWYRQLPEEGLKFMVYLQKENIIDESGMPKERFSAEFPKEGPSILRIQQVVRGDSAAYFCASSPTSRGTDTQYFGPGTRLTVL.

The chain joins TRBV29-1 to TRBJ2-2; the D gene is possibly TRBD2 (5 bases). This CDR3 contains 14 residues. V was trimmed by 5 bases and J by 1 base, leaving 11 bases between them. Per the germline V gene, CDR1 is SQVTM and CDR2 is ANQGSEA. This CDR3 is CSVIRRENTGELFF. The CDR3 DNA reads TGCAGCGTTATCCGACGGGAGAACACCGGGGAGCTGTTTTTT.

The V and J genes are TRBV29-1 and TRBJ1-2, with D maybe TRBD1 (5 bases). Germline V gene data show CDR1 as SQVTM and CDR2 as ANQGSEA. Trimming cost V 1 base and J 4 bases, with 10 bases left between them. This CDR3 has 13 amino acids. The CDR3 protein is CSVEVGQGYGYTF. CDR3 in DNA: TGCAGCGTTGAAGTGGGGCAGGGCTATGGCTACACCTTC.

V and J are TRBV13 and TRBJ2-5; no clear D gene. CDR1 is PRHDT, CDR2 FYEKMQ, per germline (reference sequence). The CDR3 covers 13 residues. V lost 4 bases, J lost 5 bases, and 11 bases lay in between. The CDR3 here is CASSSYTWETQYF. The CDR3 nucleotides are TGTGCCAGCAGCTCCTATACGTGGGAGACCCAGTACTTC.

Notes on this clone: The CDR3 does not close with the conserved phenylalanine or tryptophan, likely indicating a read error. The chain carries TRBV7-2 and TRBJ2-3; D tentatively fits TRBD1 or TRBD2 (6 bases each). Germline values: CDR1 SGHTA, CDR2 FQGNSA. The CDR3 runs to 17 residues. Trimming cost V 6 bases and J 6 bases, with 25 bases left between them. CDR3 sequence (DNA): TGTGCCAGCAGACCCCCCCCCGGGGGCGTGCATAGGGATACGCAGTATCTT. Amino acid sequence: CASRPPPGGVHRDTQYL.

The J gene is TRBJ2-4, the V gene TRBV29-1, with D maybe TRBD1 (6 bases). Trimming stripped 4 bases from V and 4 bases from J, with 14 bases between. The CDR3 spans 14 residues. Germline CDR1 SQVTM, CDR2 ANQGSEA. CDR3 in amino acids: CSVANREIKNIQYF. CDR3 nucleotides: TGCAGCGTTGCCAACAGGGAAATAAAAAACATTCAGTACTTC.

The chain uses TRBV29-1 and TRBJ1-2, with 7 bases matching TRBD1. The CDR3 extends over 13 amino acids. After removal of 0 bases from V and 4 bases from J, the junction contained 2 bases not matched to a gene. The germline V gene has CDR1 SQVTM and CDR2 ANQGSEA. The chain's CDR3 is CSVEEDRIYGYTF. The CDR3 DNA reads as TGCAGCGTTGAAGAGGACAGGATCTATGGCTACACCTTC.

V usage is TRBV30 and J usage is TRBJ1-6; D unclear. The CDR3 is made up of 15 amino acids. CDR1 and CDR2 from the germline V gene are GTSNPN and SVGIG (reference sequence). Trimming took 2 bases from V and 10 from J, leaving 18 bases between them. The CDR3 nucleotides are TGTGCCTGGAGTCTACGCCCAGATGGAAACTCACCCCTCCACTTT. This codes for CAWSLRPDGNSPLHF.

V gene TRBV4-3 combines with J gene TRBJ2-7; 7 nucleotides align to TRBD1. V was pared by 4 bases and J by 2 bases, with 8 bases of the junction left unmatched. This CDR3 region has 15 residues. CDR1 LGHNA and CDR2 YSLEER come from the germline V gene. The CDR3 reads CASSPNRGTAYEQYF. In nucleotides, the CDR3 is TGCGCCAGCAGCCCGAACAGGGGAACAGCCTACGAGCAGTACTTC.

The chain uses TRBV15 and TRBJ2-7; D is undetermined. V gave up 0 bases and J gave up 2 bases, with 8 bases separating them. CDR1 and CDR2 from the germline V gene are LNHNV and YYDKDF (reference sequence). This CDR3 is 14 amino acids long. CDR3 protein: CATSREGRAYEQYF. CDR3 DNA: TGTGCCACCAGCAGAGAGGGTAGGGCCTACGAGCAGTACTTC.

V gene TRBV30 combines with J gene TRBJ1-4; D unclear. The V gene's germline CDR1 is GTSNPN and CDR2 SVGIG (reference sequence). The V end was cut by 3 bases, the J end by 1 base, with 0 bases between. This CDR3 is 11 amino acids long. Here the CDR3 reads CAWRTNEKLFF. CDR3 sequence (DNA): TGTGCCTGGAGAACTAATGAAAAACTGTTTTTT.

This clone was observed a handful of times. The chain employs TRBV5-1 and TRBJ2-1; D perhaps matches TRBD1 (5 bases). V was shortened by 2 bases and J by 0 bases, with 6 bases between the two germline ends. Looked up from germline, CDR1 is SGHRS and CDR2 is YFSETQ. The CDR3 covers 14 residues. In nucleotides, the CDR3 is TGCGCCAGCAGCTTACAGGACTCCTACAATGAGCAGTTCTTC. Residues: CASSLQDSYNEQFF.

V and J are TRBV30 and TRBJ1-1; D remains ambiguous. Trimming removed 2 bases from V and 0 bases from J, with 10 bases in between. The germline CDR1 and CDR2 sequences are GTSNPN and SVGIG (reference sequence). The CDR3 spans 14 residues. This chain's CDR3 is CAWSIWPMNTEAFF. Written as DNA, the CDR3 is TGTGCCTGGAGTATTTGGCCAATGAACACTGAAGCTTTCTTT.

The rearrangement joins TRBV25-1 to TRBJ2-7, with D uncertain. The germline V and J ends were trimmed by 1 base and 3 bases, with 4 bases remaining between them. This CDR3 contains 12 residues. The germline V gene encodes CDR1 MGHDK and CDR2 SYGVNS. CDR3 in DNA: TGTGCCAGCAGTGAATCAGGCTACGAGCAGTACTTC. It translates to CASSESGYEQYF.

The J gene is TRBJ2-1, the V gene TRBV30, with TRBD1 matching 8 bases. Germline CDR1 and CDR2: GTSNPN and SVGIG (reference sequence). CDR3 length: 15 amino acids. J was trimmed by 4 bases and V by 5 bases; bases with no gene match: 10. This chain's CDR3 is CAWDLQGAWYNEQFF. CDR3 nucleotides: TGTGCCTGGGATCTCCAGGGGGCTTGGTACAATGAGCAGTTCTTC.

This clone has just a few counts. The chain links TRBV2 to TRBJ2-2; 11 nucleotides align to TRBD2. The CDR3 sequence is 17 residues long. Germline trimming cut 6 bases from V and 2 bases from J; bases unmatched to any gene: 8. Per germline, CDR1 SNHLY and CDR2 FYNNEI. CDR3 nucleotide sequence: TGTGCCAGCAGGGGTTGGGGACTAGCGGCAAACACCGGGGAGCTGTTTTTT. Translated, it gives CASRGWGLAANTGELFF.

V and J are TRBV7-2 and TRBJ1-1; unclear D gene. Germline values: CDR1 SGHTA, CDR2 FQGNSA. This CDR3 has 13 residues. V was clipped by 5 bases and J by 1 base, with 8 bases between them. Here the CDR3 DNA reads TGTGCCAGCAGCCAAAGCGGGAACACTGAAGCTTTCTTT. This gives the protein CASSQSGNTEAFF.